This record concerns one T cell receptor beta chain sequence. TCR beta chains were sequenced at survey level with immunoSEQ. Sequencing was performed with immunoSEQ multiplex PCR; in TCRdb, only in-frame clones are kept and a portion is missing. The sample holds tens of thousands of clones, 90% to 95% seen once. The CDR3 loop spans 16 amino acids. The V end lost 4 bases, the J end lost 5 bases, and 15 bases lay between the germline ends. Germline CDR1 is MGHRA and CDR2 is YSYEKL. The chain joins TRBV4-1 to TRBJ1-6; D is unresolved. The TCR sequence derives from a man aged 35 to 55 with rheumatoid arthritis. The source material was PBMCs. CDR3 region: CASSPKDRQNNSPLHF. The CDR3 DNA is TGCGCCAGCAGCCCGAAGGACCGTCAGAATAATTCACCCCTCCACTTT.